Following are 26 T cell receptor beta chains from one sample sequenced in a study of control samples from healthy donors and cancer patients (dated by TCRdb to the early 2020s). Library creation used the immunoSEQ multiplex PCR assay. Not all clones reach the TCRdb copy of this immuneACCESS table, which keeps in-frame sequences only. Checked studies attribute under half of the gap to unresolved V genes and leave the rest unexplained. Here the sample has 150,000 or so clones; about 94% occur a single time. The ten most abundant clones make up around 8.5% of the sample. The sample consisted of blood. Receptor source: a woman aged 40 to 50 in good health.

This rearrangement joins TRBV12-3 or TRBV12-4 to TRBJ2-5; D uncertain. The V end was cut by 6 bases, the J end by 0 bases, with 5 bases between. The CDR3 spans 12 residues. The CDR3, as DNA: TGTGCCAGCAGGTCGGACCAAGAGACCCAGTACTTC. It specifies CASRSDQETQYF.

The chain couples TRBV29-1 to TRBJ1-1; TRBD1 is a possible D gene (5 bases). V lost 7 bases to trimming and J lost 4 bases, with 13 bases between them. The length of the CDR3 is 12 residues. Germline CDR1 reads SQVTM; CDR2 reads ANQGSEA. CDR3 DNA: TGCAGCGCCGGGACTCTAGCCACTGAAGCTTTCTTT. Encoded protein: CSAGTLATEAFF.

The chain carries TRBV10-3 and TRBJ1-1; D remains ambiguous. The germline CDR1 and CDR2 sequences are ENHRY and SYGVKD. The CDR3 consists of 11 residues. V was cut by 3 bases and J by 8 bases, with 7 bases left in between. The CDR3 DNA reads TGTGCCATCAGTGAAATGGGGGAAGCTTTCTTT. Protein: CAISEMGEAFF.

V gene TRBV4-3 combines with J gene TRBJ2-2, with a weak D call TRBD1 (6 bases). Germline values: CDR1 LGHNA, CDR2 YSLEER. This CDR3 contains 17 residues. V lost 0 bases, J lost 3 bases, and 14 bases lay in between. The CDR3 region is CASSQDFSGADTGELFF. As DNA, the CDR3 is TGCGCCAGCAGCCAAGATTTTTCAGGGGCGGACACCGGGGAGCTGTTTTTT.

V gene TRBV3-1 (or the pseudogene TRBV3-2) combines with J gene TRBJ1-1, with TRBD1 matching over 7 bases. The germline gives CDR1 LGHDT, CDR2 YNNKEL (reference sequence). This CDR3 has 15 amino acids. V lost 1 base and J lost 11; bases outside the gene matches: 13. The CDR3 nucleotides read TGTGCCAGCAGCCAAGCCCAGACAGGGCAACTGAGGGCTTTCTTT. Translating gives CASSQAQTGQLRAFF.

The count of this clone is one. V gene TRBV6-5 combines with J gene TRBJ2-5, with 11 bases that match TRBD1. The CDR3 is 15 amino acids. The V and J ends lost 6 bases and 5 bases, in that order; junction bases with no gene match: 8. Germline V gives CDR1 MNHEY, CDR2 SVGAGI. The CDR3 coding sequence is TGTGCCAGCAGGGACAGGGGGCTCATCGCCGAGACCCAGTACTTC. Its translation: CASRDRGLIAETQYF.

This chain joins TRBV7-2 and TRBJ2-1, with TRBD2 identical over 9 bases. The germline V gene encodes CDR1 SGHTA and CDR2 FQGNSA. V shed 5 bases, J shed 1 base, and the junction held 9 bases outside the gene matches. The CDR3 contains 17 residues. CDR3 in amino acids: CASSPRGSGSSYNEQFF. CDR3 DNA: TGTGCCAGCAGCCCCCGGGGTAGCGGGAGTTCCTACAATGAGCAGTTCTTC.

The rearrangement uses TRBV6-5 and TRBJ2-7, with TRBD1 matching 9 bases. J lost 5 bases, V lost 7 bases, and 6 bases had no gene match. The germline gives CDR1 MNHEY, CDR2 SVGAGI. This CDR3 is 13 amino acids long. CDR3 residues: CASKLGQGDEQYF. The CDR3 region has the DNA TGTGCCAGCAAGCTGGGACAGGGCGACGAGCAGTACTTC.

The V and J genes are TRBV3-1 (or the pseudogene TRBV3-2) and TRBJ1-2; maybe TRBD1 (6 bases). The length of the CDR3 is 15 residues. V was trimmed by 4 bases and J by 6 bases, leaving 18 bases between them. Germline CDR1 is LGHDT and CDR2 is YNNKEL (reference sequence). The CDR3 protein is CASSRGWQGYDGYTF. CDR3 coding DNA: TGTGCCAGCAGCCGGGGGTGGCAGGGGTACGATGGCTACACCTTC.

The genes are TRBV4-2 and TRBJ2-3; the match to TRBD2 covers 14 bases. CDR1 LGHNA and CDR2 YNFKEQ come from the germline V gene. Unmatched junction bases numbered 5, after V lost 4 bases and J lost 5 bases. The CDR3 has 16 residues. The CDR3 bases are TGTGCCAGCAGCCCGGGACTAGCGGGGGATGGAGATACGCAGTATTTT. Translation: CASSPGLAGDGDTQYF.

The chain couples TRBV4-1 to TRBJ1-1; a possible D gene is TRBD1 (6 bases). The CDR3 is 12 amino acids. Trimming stripped 7 bases from V and 11 bases from J, with 17 bases between. Per the germline V gene, CDR1 is MGHRA and CDR2 is YSYEKL. CDR3 sequence: CASTGASAWAFF. CDR3 bases: TGCGCCAGCACGGGGGCGTCGGCTTGGGCTTTCTTT.

The CDR3 DNA sequence: TGTGCCAGCAGCTTAGCCCCGAACAGGGGAAGCCCCTACGAGCAGTACTTC. It specifies CASSLAPNRGSPYEQYF. V and J are TRBV11-2 and TRBJ2-7, with 7 bases matching TRBD1. The trim removed 1 base at V and 2 bases at J, leaving 11 bases unmatched. The CDR3 runs to 17 residues. The germline CDR1 and CDR2 sequences are SGHAT and FQNNGV.

The rearrangement joins TRBV11-2 to TRBJ1-1; D is unclear. The germline V gene encodes CDR1 SGHAT and CDR2 FQNNGV. The ends were cut back, 5 bases at V and 3 bases at J, with 19 bases in the middle. The CDR3 loop spans 16 amino acids. In nucleotides, the CDR3 is TGTGCCAGCAGCCTTTACCCCCAGGATAGGTACACTGAAGCTTTCTTT. This encodes CASSLYPQDRYTEAFF.

CDR3 sequence: CASSQGMGQLYSGNTIYF. CDR3 DNA sequence: TGCGCCAGCAGCCAGGGCATGGGACAGCTTTACTCTGGAAACACCATATATTTT. The V call is TRBV4-1, the J call TRBJ1-3; 7 nucleotides agree with TRBD1. Trimming removed 3 bases from V and 0 bases from J; junction bases left unmatched: 11. Per germline, CDR1 MGHRA and CDR2 YSYEKL. This CDR3 is 18 amino acids long.

The gene calls are TRBV6-5 and TRBJ1-2; possibly TRBD1 for D (5 bases). Germline-derived CDR1 and CDR2 are MNHEY and SVGAGI. Trimming left V 9 bases short and J 2 bases short, with 16 bases between. The CDR3 runs to 14 residues. CDR3: CASCGGRANYGYTF. As DNA, the CDR3 is TGTGCCAGTTGCGGGGGACGGGCCAACTATGGCTACACCTTC.

The V call is TRBV6-5, the J call TRBJ1-5; maybe TRBD1 (6 bases). CDR1 MNHEY and CDR2 SVGAGI come from the germline V gene. With 6 bases removed from V and 0 bases from J, the gap between germline ends came to 12 bases. There are 15 residues in the CDR3. CDR3 in DNA: TGTGCCAGCAGAGCTACAGGGAATAGCAATCAGCCCCAGCATTTT. Protein sequence: CASRATGNSNQPQHF.

CDR3 in DNA: TGTGCCAGCAGCATAGGACACTACGAGCAGTACTTC. It is translated as CASSIGHYEQYF. This chain joins TRBV7-2 and TRBJ2-7, with D possibly being TRBD1 (5 bases). Germline-derived CDR1 and CDR2 are SGHTA and FQGNSA. Trimming stripped 5 bases from V and 3 bases from J, with 8 bases between. The CDR3 is 12 amino acids.

The rearrangement uses TRBV29-1 and TRBJ1-1; D may be TRBD1 (5 bases). The V and J ends lost 5 bases and 1 base respectively, with 14 bases between them. CDR1 and CDR2 (germline): SQVTM, ANQGSEA. The CDR3 is 14 residues long. In nucleotides, the CDR3 is TGCAGCGTTCCTAGACAGCCGCGGAACACTGAAGCTTTCTTT. Protein product: CSVPRQPRNTEAFF.

A word on this clone: Other DNA sequences of this sample code for an identical CDR3. The V call is TRBV3-1 (or the pseudogene TRBV3-2), the J call TRBJ2-6; D remains ambiguous. V shed 5 bases and J shed 1 base, with 3 bases lying between them. The CDR3 has 13 residues. CDR1 is LGHDT, CDR2 YNNKEL, per germline (reference sequence). CDR3 bases: TGTGCCAGCAGCGGGTCTGGGGCCAACGTCCTGACTTTC. Protein sequence: CASSGSGANVLTF.

The chain has TRBV4-3 and TRBJ1-2; D gene ambiguous. CDR1 and CDR2 from the germline V gene are LGHNA and YSLEER. The CDR3 runs 15 residues. V lost 1 base, J lost 0 bases, and 9 bases lay in between. The CDR3 DNA is TGCGCCAGCAGCCAAGGACGGCGCTCTAACTATGGCTACACCTTC. It codes for CASSQGRRSNYGYTF.

This clone has just one count. The chain is built from TRBV6-6 and TRBJ2-7; D unresolved. The ends were cut back, 0 bases at V and 6 bases at J, with 6 bases in the middle. The CDR3 sequence is 12 residues long. Germline V lookup: CDR1 MNHNY, CDR2 SVGAGI (reference sequence). The CDR3 loop is CASSYSASEQYF. DNA for the CDR3: TGTGCCAGCAGTTACTCGGCTAGCGAGCAGTACTTC.

This CDR3 reads CASSLRGPYFEAFF. CDR3 bases: TGTGCCAGCAGCCTCAGGGGCCCATACTTTGAAGCTTTCTTT. The chain couples TRBV14 to TRBJ1-1, with D perhaps matching TRBD1 (6 bases). CDR1 and CDR2 from the germline V gene are SGHDN and FVKESK. V lost 4 bases to trimming and J lost 7 bases, with 16 bases between them. The CDR3 extends over 14 amino acids.

The chain recombines TRBV19 with TRBJ1-1, with 7 nucleotides matching TRBD1. This CDR3 contains 14 residues. Germline lookup yields CDR1 LNHDA and CDR2 SQIVND (reference sequence). V lost 1 base and J lost 4; bases outside the gene matches: 3. Here the CDR3 DNA reads TGTGCCAGTAGTATAGCCCGGACAGGCACTGAAGCTTTCTTT. This gives the protein CASSIARTGTEAFF.

The rearrangement joins TRBV7-9 to TRBJ2-1, with 9 bases matching TRBD2. The length of the CDR3 is 15 residues. Germline values: CDR1 SEHNR, CDR2 FQNEAQ (reference sequence). J was trimmed by 7 bases and V by 5 bases; bases with no gene match: 9. CDR3 bases: TGTGCCAGCAGCCCCTCGCTAGCGGGGCTTAATGAGCAGTTCTTC. Its translation is CASSPSLAGLNEQFF.

This chain links TRBV6-6 with TRBJ1-4; D gene ambiguous. CDR3 length equals 15 residues. Deletions cut 2 bases from V and 3 bases from J, with 10 bases between. The germline CDR1 and CDR2 sequences are MNHNY and SVGAGI (reference sequence). The CDR3 coding sequence is TGTGCCAGCAGTTACCTACGGGTACCTAATGAAAAACTGTTTTTT. This sequence encodes CASSYLRVPNEKLFF.

The V and J genes are TRBV14 and TRBJ2-3; D might be TRBD1 or TRBD2, each matching 7 bases. The V gene lost 5 bases and the J gene lost 2 bases, with 17 bases spanning the gap. From germline, CDR1 is SGHDN and CDR2 FVKESK. The CDR3 has 16 amino acids. CDR3 loop: CASSSSGTASTDTQYF. The DNA for the CDR3 is TGTGCCAGCAGCTCGAGCGGGACAGCGTCCACAGATACGCAGTATTTT.